This T cell receptor beta chain is drawn from a study of blood T cells in healthy people across ages. With a J-beta primer mix and a sample-barcoded 5' primer, a second PCR ran 7 to 11 cycles. TCRdb fed the 5' RACE reads into MiXCR, producing one record per CDR3 protein. The repertoire holds about 760,000 distinct CDR3 sequences, with 25% as singletons. The CDR3 is 15 amino acids. V dropped 1 base and J dropped 4; count of bases not matched to a gene: 0. CDR1 and CDR2 from the germline V gene are SGHAT and FQNNGV. This clonotype showed up many times. The same sample was also studied in work on T cells of mothers and their children.

Source material: blood. The receptor comes from a boy younger than 18 in good health. The rearrangement links TRBV11-2 to TRBJ2-1, with TRBD2 matching over 11 bases. CDR3 region: CASSLGLAGYNEQFF. CDR3 DNA sequence: TGTGCCAGCAGCTTAGGACTAGCGGGGTACAATGAGCAGTTCTTC.